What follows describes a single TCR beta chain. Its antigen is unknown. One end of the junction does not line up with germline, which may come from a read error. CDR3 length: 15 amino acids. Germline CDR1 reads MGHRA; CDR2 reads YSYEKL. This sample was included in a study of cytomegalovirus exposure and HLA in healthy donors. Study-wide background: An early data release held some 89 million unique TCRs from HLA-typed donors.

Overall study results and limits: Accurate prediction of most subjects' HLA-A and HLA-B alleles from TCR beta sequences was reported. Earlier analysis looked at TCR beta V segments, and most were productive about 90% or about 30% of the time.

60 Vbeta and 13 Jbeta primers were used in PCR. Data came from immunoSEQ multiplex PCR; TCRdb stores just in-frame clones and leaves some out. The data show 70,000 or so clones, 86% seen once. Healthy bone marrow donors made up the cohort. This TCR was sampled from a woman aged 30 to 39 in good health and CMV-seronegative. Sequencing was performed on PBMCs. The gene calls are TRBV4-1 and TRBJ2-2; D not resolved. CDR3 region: CANSQEVGVPGELFF. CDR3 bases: TGCGCCAACAGCCAAGAAGTAGGAGTCCCCGGGGAGCTGTTTTTT.